The 26 T cell receptor beta chains below were found in one sample sequenced in a study of OX40 agonist ivuxolimab in advanced cancers. TCRdb's table, derived via immunoSEQ multiplex PCR, lists solely in-frame clones and lacks some. This table has about 18,000 clones, approximately 83% appearing once. The sample here was CD4+ or CD8+ T cells sorted from blood, taken in a trial of the OX40 agonist ivuxolimab. The source is an adult with an advanced solid tumor such as melanoma, head and neck, liver or kidney cancer.

This clone was recorded once. V and J are TRBV5-1 and TRBJ2-5, with 7 bases matching TRBD2. Germline lookup yields CDR1 SGHRS and CDR2 YFSETQ. After removal of 5 bases from V and 4 bases from J, the junction contained 5 bases not matched to a gene. This CDR3 spans 13 amino acids. The DNA for the CDR3 is TGCGCCAGCAGGAGCGGGATGGGAGAGACCCAGTACTTC. Protein: CASRSGMGETQYF.

The V gene is TRBV30, the J gene TRBJ2-4; 8 bases align to TRBD2. CDR3 length equals 15 residues. Per the germline V gene, CDR1 is GTSNPN and CDR2 is SVGIG (reference sequence). Trimming at V came to 2 bases and at J to 2 bases, leaving 5 bases not matched to a gene. The CDR3 coding sequence is TGTGCCTGGAGTTACGGCGGGAGGTCCAAAAACATTCAGTACTTC. It specifies CAWSYGGRSKNIQYF. The complete variable domain, with remaining parts taken from reference TRBV30 and TRBJ2-4, reads SQTIHQWPATLVQPVGSPLSLECTVEGTSNPNLYWYRQAAGRGLQLLFYSVGIGQISSEVPQNLSASRPQDRQFILSSKKLLLSDSGFYLCAWSYGGRSKNIQYFGAGTRLSVL.

The chain couples TRBV18 to TRBJ2-1, with 11 bases lining up with TRBD1. The ends lost 7 bases at V and 6 bases at J; junction bases unmatched: 2. The germline gives CDR1 KGHSH, CDR2 LQKENI. The CDR3 runs to 13 residues. CDR3 protein: CASWGQGVNEQFF. The CDR3 region has the DNA TGTGCCAGCTGGGGACAGGGGGTCAATGAGCAGTTCTTC.

The rearrangement joins TRBV6-5 to TRBJ1-1; weak D call: TRBD1 (6 bases). Germline V CDR1 and CDR2: MNHEY, SVGAGI. The V end was cut by 4 bases, the J end by 2 bases, with 11 bases between. CDR3 length equals 14 residues. This CDR3 reads CASSFFGGNTEAFF. The CDR3 coding sequence is TGTGCCAGCAGTTTCTTTGGGGGCAACACTGAAGCTTTCTTT.

The count of this clone is one. The chain couples TRBV15 to TRBJ2-1, with 12 bases fitting TRBD2. Germline V CDR1 and CDR2: LNHNV, YYDKDF (reference sequence). V gave up 3 bases and J gave up 7 bases; unmatched junction bases: 7. The CDR3 has 16 residues. DNA for the CDR3: TGTGCCACCAGCAGCGTGCTAGCGGGAGGGGCGAATGAGCAGTTCTTC. Its translation: CATSSVLAGGANEQFF.

The sample holds one count of this clone. The V call is TRBV19, the J call TRBJ2-2, with a possible D match to TRBD1 (5 bases). Trimming shortened V by 3 bases and J by 6 bases, and 11 bases separated the two germline ends. The CDR3 contains 14 residues. Germline V gene sequence: CDR1 LNHDA, CDR2 SQIVND (reference sequence). The DNA of the CDR3 is TGTGCCAGTAGTATTCCCCAGGGTTCCGGGGAGCTGTTTTTT. Translation gives CASSIPQGSGELFF.

The CDR3 coding sequence is TGTGCCAGCAGCGTAGGAGAAGTTCTAAGCTCTGGGGCCAACGTCCTGACTTTC. Encoded protein: CASSVGEVLSSGANVLTF. This chain uses TRBV9 with TRBJ2-6; D uncertain. The CDR3 length is 18 residues. Germline V CDR1 and CDR2: SGDLS, YYNGEE. Between the trimmed V and J ends, which lost 0 bases and 0 bases, there was a span of 13 bases. Full variable domain (rest looked up from reference TRBV9 and TRBJ2-6): DSGVTQTPKHLITATGQRVTLRCSPRSGDLSVYWYQQSLDQGLQFLIQYYNGEERAKGNILERFSAQQFPDLHSELNLSSLELGDSALYFCASSVGEVLSSGANVLTFGAGSRLTVL.

V usage is TRBV4-3 and J usage is TRBJ2-7, with 7 bases lining up with TRBD2. The CDR3 covers 11 residues. The germline CDR1 and CDR2 sequences are LGHNA and YSLEER. After removal of 7 bases from V and 6 bases from J, the junction contained 3 bases not matched to a gene. CDR3 residues: CASTRGVEQYF. The CDR3 DNA sequence: TGCGCCAGCACTCGGGGGGTCGAGCAGTACTTC.

The V gene is TRBV9, the J gene TRBJ2-1, with D perhaps matching TRBD2 (6 bases). The CDR3 contains 14 residues. V lost 4 bases and J 10 bases, leaving 18 bases between the germline ends. Per germline, CDR1 SGDLS and CDR2 YYNGEE. As DNA, the CDR3 is TGTGCCAGCAGCCCTTCCGGGACTTCGAAAGAGCAGTTCTTC. Translation gives CASSPSGTSKEQFF.

The chain links TRBV6-5 to TRBJ2-3; 14 nucleotides match TRBD2. CDR3 length: 16 residues. The germline CDR1 and CDR2 sequences are MNHEY and SVGAGI. V lost 4 bases and J lost 5; bases outside the gene matches: 5. CDR3 amino acids: CASSLGLAGVLDTQYF. The CDR3 region has the DNA TGTGCCAGCAGTTTGGGACTAGCGGGAGTTCTAGATACGCAGTATTTT.

This chain uses TRBV7-6 with TRBJ2-7; tentatively, D is TRBD1 or TRBD2 (6 bases each). Trimming took off 5 bases at V and 3 bases at J, with 17 bases between the two ends. The CDR3 is made up of 15 amino acids. Germline V gives CDR1 SGHVS, CDR2 FNYEAQ. This CDR3 is CASSPAWGAGYEQYF. The CDR3 DNA reads as TGTGCCAGCAGCCCTGCGTGGGGGGCTGGCTACGAGCAGTACTTC. The variable domain in full, completed from reference TRBV7-6 and TRBJ2-7, reads GAGVSQSPRYKVTKRGQDVALRCDPISGHVSLYWYRQALGQGPEFLTYFNYEAQQDKSGLPNDRFSAERPEGSISTLTIQRTEQRDSAMYRCASSPAWGAGYEQYFGPGTRLTVT.

Concerning this clone itself: A read error may account for a junction end that differs from germline. The V gene is TRBV10-2, the J gene TRBJ2-7; no clear D. This CDR3 contains 12 residues. Germline V gives CDR1 WSHSY, CDR2 SAAADI. CDR3 sequence: CASGDSVYEQYF. The DNA of the CDR3 is TGCGCCAGCGGTGACTCTGTCTACGAGCAGTACTTC.

The genes are TRBV27 and TRBJ2-7; 9 nucleotides agree with TRBD1. Looked up from germline, CDR1 is MNHEY and CDR2 is SMNVEV (reference sequence). The CDR3 totals 14 residues. V dropped 6 bases and J dropped 7; count of bases not matched to a gene: 10. In nucleotides, the CDR3 is TGTGCCAGCAGGGCCCCGGACAGGGGTTGGGAGCAGTACTTC. This encodes CASRAPDRGWEQYF.

The gene calls are TRBV2 and TRBJ1-2; D remains ambiguous. V was shortened by 7 bases and J by 6 bases, with 15 bases between the two germline ends. The CDR3 loop spans 13 amino acids. The V gene's germline CDR1 is SNHLY and CDR2 FYNNEI. The CDR3 reads CASNPPTEDGYTF. The CDR3 DNA sequence: TGTGCCAGCAACCCACCGACCGAGGATGGCTACACCTTC.

The gene calls are TRBV6-1 and TRBJ2-7, with 7 bases lining up with TRBD1. Germline CDR1 is MNHNS and CDR2 is SASEGT. The CDR3 totals 14 residues. V gave up 1 base and J gave up 4 bases; unmatched junction bases: 4. The CDR3 loop reads CASSEEQGWYEQYF. DNA of the CDR3: TGTGCCAGCAGTGAAGAACAGGGGTGGTACGAGCAGTACTTC.

The chain uses TRBV19 and TRBJ1-5, with D unresolved. V was shortened by 1 base and J by 5 bases, with 24 bases between the two germline ends. CDR1 is LNHDA and CDR2 is SQIVND in the germline V gene (reference sequence). The CDR3 totals 19 residues. The CDR3 DNA reads as TGTGCCAGTAGTATAGTGGGGTCAGGAGGTTATGGAAAGGATCAGCCCCAGCATTTT. Its protein is CASSIVGSGGYGKDQPQHF.

This clone was seen a single time. V gene TRBV5-5 combines with J gene TRBJ2-7; 9 bases agree with TRBD1. Trimming took 4 bases from V and 4 from J; bases not matched to a gene: 12. Per the germline V gene, CDR1 is SGHKS and CDR2 is YYEKEE (reference sequence). This CDR3 contains 16 residues. The CDR3 loop reads CASSRPPGTGMYEQYF. CDR3 coding DNA: TGTGCCAGCAGCCGACCGCCCGGGACAGGGATGTACGAGCAGTACTTC.

The chain uses TRBV11-3 and TRBJ2-1, with TRBD2 as a possible D gene (6 bases). CDR1 SGHNT and CDR2 YENEEA come from the germline V gene. The CDR3 length is 14 residues. Trimming shortened V by 3 bases and J by 9 bases, and 15 bases separated the two germline ends. For the CDR3, the DNA is TGTGCCAGCAGCTTCCCGGGGGTTTCGAGTGAGCAGTTCTTC. Translated: CASSFPGVSSEQFF.

This chain links TRBV7-8 with TRBJ1-2; D unclear. Trimming took 0 bases from V and 6 from J, leaving 8 bases between them. This CDR3 comprises 13 residues. Germline lookup yields CDR1 SGHVS and CDR2 FQNEAQ. The CDR3 nucleotides are TGTGCCAGCAGCTTAGCGAGTGGTGATGGCTACACCTTC. Translation gives CASSLASGDGYTF.

The chain recombines TRBV19 with TRBJ2-1; TRBD2 is a possible D gene (5 bases). The length of the CDR3 is 16 residues. CDR1 and CDR2 (germline): LNHDA, SQIVND (reference sequence). V shed 1 base and J shed 10 bases, with 20 bases lying between them. CDR3 sequence: CASSIGELVPPREQFF. In DNA form, the CDR3 reads TGTGCCAGTAGTATAGGGGAACTAGTCCCACCCAGGGAGCAGTTCTTC. Full variable domain (rest looked up from reference TRBV19 and TRBJ2-1): DGGITQSPKYLFRKEGQNVTLSCEQNLNHDAMYWYRQDPGQGLRLIYYSQIVNDFQKGDIAEGYSVSREKKESFPLTVTSAQKNPTAFYLCASSIGELVPPREQFFGPGTRLTVL.

In regard to this clone: Other DNA sequences in the same sample also yield this CDR3. The CDR3 coding sequence is TGTGCCAGCAGTCCCCGGACTAGTGGCACAGATACGCAGTATTTT. Residues: CASSPRTSGTDTQYF. This chain links TRBV27 with TRBJ2-3; 7 nucleotides align to TRBD2. Germline CDR1 MNHEY, CDR2 SMNVEV (reference sequence). This CDR3 spans 15 amino acids. Losses at the gene ends were 5 bases for V and 1 base for J; bases not matched to a gene: 6.

This chain joins TRBV6-5 and TRBJ1-1; no firm D call. Trimming removed 0 bases from V and 8 bases from J, with 4 bases in between. Germline assignment: CDR1 MNHEY and CDR2 SVGAGI. The length of the CDR3 is 11 residues. CDR3 nucleotide sequence: TGTGCCAGCAGTTACTCAGGGGAAGCTTTCTTT. Encoded protein: CASSYSGEAFF.

The rearrangement uses TRBV28 and TRBJ2-5, with 13 bases fitting TRBD2. V shed 5 bases, J shed 4 bases, and the junction held 13 bases outside the gene matches. This CDR3 has 18 amino acids. Germline CDR1 MDHEN, CDR2 SYDVKM. CDR3 protein: CASSPPGTSGIAAETQYF. CDR3 coding DNA: TGTGCCAGCAGTCCGCCCGGGACTAGCGGGATTGCAGCAGAGACCCAGTACTTC.

The rearrangement uses TRBV6-1 and TRBJ1-2, with 7 bases identical to TRBD1. The CDR3 has 15 residues. Germline CDR1 MNHNS, CDR2 SASEGT. Losses at the gene ends were 5 bases for V and 8 bases for J; bases not matched to a gene: 14. This chain's CDR3 is CASSPQTGIVLGYTF. In nucleotides, the CDR3 is TGTGCCAGCAGTCCGCAGACAGGGATAGTTTTGGGCTACACCTTC.

DNA of the CDR3: TGTGCCAGCAGCTTAGAGGAGAGGGTCCACGAGCAGTACTTC. Translated, it gives CASSLEERVHEQYF. The V call is TRBV7-9, the J call TRBJ2-7; D might be TRBD2 (5 bases). This CDR3 comprises 14 residues. V dropped 1 base and J dropped 5 bases, with 12 bases sitting between them. Germline V CDR1 and CDR2: SEHNR, FQNEAQ (reference sequence).

The chain couples TRBV19 to TRBJ1-1; 7 nucleotides align to TRBD1. The CDR3 runs 13 residues. After removal of 2 bases from V and 7 bases from J, the junction contained 4 bases not matched to a gene. Germline V gene sequence: CDR1 LNHDA, CDR2 SQIVND (reference sequence). The CDR3 nucleotides read TGTGCCAGTAGTATATGGGGGGACAGTGAAGCTTTCTTT. Translated, it gives CASSIWGDSEAFF.